Listed here are 32 T cell receptor beta chains from one sample, sequenced in a study of cytomegalovirus exposure and HLA in healthy donors (dated by TCRdb to about 2017). The library relied on the immunoSEQ multiplex PCR assay. For the multiplex PCR, a mixture combining 60 forward primers for TCR Vbeta segments and 13 reverse primers for TCR Jbeta segments was used. Entries here come from immuneACCESS through TCRdb and include only in-frame sequences with V and J called. Some clones fail to appear in such tables; in the studies checked, an unresolved V gene covers under half of the shortfall, and the cause of the remainder is unknown. This sample holds 140,000 to 150,000 clones; around 73% were observed only once. Clones ranked in the top ten supply about 3.2% of the sample. What was sequenced was PBMCs. Source of these receptors: a female donor in good health and CMV-seronegative.

The chain links TRBV2 to TRBJ1-4, with TRBD1 matching over 10 bases. CDR3 length: 14 amino acids. J was trimmed by 7 bases and V by 7 bases; bases with no gene match: 6. Germline V gives CDR1 SNHLY, CDR2 FYNNEI. The CDR3 DNA follows: TGTGCCAGCACTCTTGGACAGGGGGGTGAAAAACTGTTTTTT. Translated, it gives CASTLGQGGEKLFF.

The chain has TRBV5-1 and TRBJ1-1; D ambiguous. The CDR3 spans 13 residues. V gave up 0 bases and J gave up 9 bases, with 12 bases separating them. CDR1 and CDR2 from the germline V gene are SGHRS and YFSETQ. CDR3 coding DNA: TGCGCCAGCAGCTTGGAAATCGAGTCCAAAGCTTTCTTT. Translating gives CASSLEIESKAFF.

This rearrangement joins TRBV14 to TRBJ1-2; possibly TRBD1 for D (5 bases). V shed 1 base and J shed 5 bases, with 14 bases lying between them. Germline V gene data show CDR1 as SGHDN and CDR2 as FVKESK. The CDR3 length is 15 residues. The CDR3 nucleotides read TGTGCCAGCAGCCAAGTAGACAGTGCCATATATGGCTACACCTTC. Translating gives CASSQVDSAIYGYTF.

The genes are TRBV9 and TRBJ2-7, with 8 positions matching TRBD2. This CDR3 has 15 residues. With 4 bases clipped from V and 1 base from J, the junction kept 7 bases outside the gene matches. Germline V gives CDR1 SGDLS, CDR2 YYNGEE. In nucleotides, the CDR3 is TGTGCCAGCAGCCCCCTAGCGGGCAATTCCTACGAGCAGTACTTC. As protein: CASSPLAGNSYEQYF.

This chain connects TRBV7-9 to TRBJ2-1, with 7 positions matching TRBD1. The CDR3 loop spans 16 amino acids. Trimming cost V 5 bases and J 4 bases; bases outside gene matches: 11. Germline CDR1 and CDR2: SEHNR and FQNEAQ (reference sequence). DNA of the CDR3: TGTGCCAGCAGCCCGATTGTAGGACAGGAATACAATGAGCAGTTCTTC. As protein: CASSPIVGQEYNEQFF.

The rearrangement links TRBV7-9 to TRBJ2-3, with 14 bases aligning to TRBD2. Germline CDR1 reads SEHNR; CDR2 reads FQNEAQ (reference sequence). Trimming cost V 3 bases and J 4 bases; bases outside gene matches: 6. This CDR3 comprises 17 residues. The CDR3 DNA reads TGTGCCAGCAGCTTTACGGGACTAGCGGGAGCCCCAGATACGCAGTATTTT. It encodes CASSFTGLAGAPDTQYF. Using reference TRBV7-9 and TRBJ2-3 for the parts outside the CDR3, the full variable domain is DTGVSQNPRHKITKRGQNVTFRCDPISEHNRLYWYRQTLGQGPEFLTYFQNEAQLEKSRLLSDRFSAERPKGSFSTLEIQRTEQGDSAMYLCASSFTGLAGAPDTQYFGPGTRLTVL.

This CDR3 reads CASFDSGELFF. CDR3 coding DNA: TGCGCCAGCTTTGACTCCGGGGAGCTGTTTTTT. The chain has TRBV10-2 and TRBJ2-2; D gene ambiguous. The CDR3 runs to 11 residues. The germline CDR1 and CDR2 sequences are WSHSY and SAAADI. The V end lost 8 bases, the J end lost 6 bases, and 7 bases lay between the germline ends.

This clone was picked up one time. The chain uses TRBV29-1 and TRBJ1-2, with a possible D match to TRBD1 (5 bases). Trimming took 2 bases from V and 2 from J, leaving 9 bases between them. The CDR3 loop spans 13 amino acids. Per the germline V gene, CDR1 is SQVTM and CDR2 is ANQGSEA. The CDR3 nucleotides read TGCAGCGTTGAAAAAACAGGAAACTATGGCTACACCTTC. The encoded protein is CSVEKTGNYGYTF.

The rearrangement joins TRBV28 to TRBJ2-1; 8 positions agree with TRBD1. The CDR3 totals 18 residues. The junction had 15 bases not matched to a gene; V was cut back by 3 bases and J by 5 bases. Germline CDR1 and CDR2: MDHEN and SYDVKM. CDR3 sequence: CASSFASYRGWGHNEQFF. In DNA form, the CDR3 reads TGTGCCAGCAGTTTCGCTTCCTACAGGGGGTGGGGGCACAATGAGCAGTTCTTC.

The chain has TRBV7-6 and TRBJ2-5, with TRBD2 matching 8 bases. CDR3 length: 17 amino acids. J was trimmed by 0 bases and V by 2 bases; bases with no gene match: 8. CDR1 and CDR2 (germline): SGHVS, FNYEAQ. In nucleotides, the CDR3 is TGTGCCAGCAGCTTAATAGGGTCGGGGGGGAACCAAGAGACCCAGTACTTC. Translated: CASSLIGSGGNQETQYF.

This clone was recorded only once. The rearrangement joins TRBV19 to TRBJ2-1, with 9 bases lining up with TRBD1. CDR3 length equals 15 residues. V trimming: 6 bases; J trimming: 3 bases; junction bases outside the gene matches: 6. Germline V gene data show CDR1 as LNHDA and CDR2 as SQIVND (reference sequence). The CDR3 sequence is CASSPRDRVYNEQFF. CDR3 in DNA: TGTGCCAGTAGCCCCCGGGACAGGGTCTACAATGAGCAGTTCTTC.

The V call is TRBV28, the J call TRBJ1-5; no clear D. Trimming removed 0 bases from V and 4 bases from J, with 7 bases in between. The CDR3 covers 14 residues. Germline V gene sequence: CDR1 MDHEN, CDR2 SYDVKM. The CDR3 reads CASSLWTSNQPQHF. The CDR3 DNA reads as TGTGCCAGCAGTTTATGGACATCTAATCAGCCCCAGCATTTT.

The chain is built from TRBV6-5 and TRBJ2-1, with 11 bases matching TRBD2. CDR1 is MNHEY and CDR2 is SVGAGI in the germline V gene. V lost 4 bases and J lost 4; bases outside the gene matches: 6. The CDR3 covers 16 residues. Written as DNA, the CDR3 is TGTGCCAGCAGTTCCTTAGCGGGAGGGTCTTACAATGAGCAGTTCTTC. It codes for CASSSLAGGSYNEQFF.

The chain couples TRBV27 to TRBJ2-7, with 12 bases matching TRBD2. CDR1 is MNHEY and CDR2 is SMNVEV in the germline V gene (reference sequence). The CDR3 spans 14 residues. The V and J ends lost 5 bases and 2 bases, in that order; junction bases with no gene match: 1. The CDR3 sequence is CASSGLAGPYEQYF. The CDR3 DNA follows: TGTGCCAGCAGTGGACTAGCGGGGCCCTACGAGCAGTACTTC.

V gene TRBV30 combines with J gene TRBJ2-5, with D tentatively TRBD2 (6 bases). V lost 0 bases and J 0 bases, leaving 11 bases between the germline ends. The germline V gene has CDR1 GTSNPN and CDR2 SVGIG (reference sequence). The CDR3 consists of 15 residues. This chain's CDR3 is CAWSVLRGNQETQYF. The CDR3 region has the DNA TGTGCCTGGAGTGTACTTCGGGGGAACCAAGAGACCCAGTACTTC.

This clone is a singleton in its sample. The V and J genes are TRBV2 and TRBJ1-3; D gene uncertain. This CDR3 comprises 15 residues. The V end lost 5 bases, the J end lost 1 base, and 12 bases lay between the germline ends. CDR1 is SNHLY, CDR2 FYNNEI, per germline. This CDR3 reads CASSPTFESGNTIYF. The CDR3 nucleotides are TGTGCCAGCAGTCCGACTTTTGAGTCTGGAAACACCATATATTTT. Combining the CDR3 with reference TRBV2 and TRBJ1-3 gives the whole variable domain EPEVTQTPSHQVTQMGQEVILRCVPISNHLYFYWYRQILGQKVEFLVSFYNNEISEKSEIFDDQFSVERPDGSNFTLKIRSTKLEDSAMYFCASSPTFESGNTIYFGEGSWLTVV.

The chain links TRBV2 to TRBJ1-4; 9 nucleotides line up with TRBD1. This CDR3 spans 16 amino acids. Germline-derived CDR1 and CDR2 are SNHLY and FYNNEI. The V segment lost 7 bases and the J segment 4 bases; nucleotides outside the gene matches: 10. CDR3: CASTGQGRVGNEKLFF. CDR3 DNA sequence: TGTGCCAGCACCGGACAGGGGAGAGTCGGTAATGAAAAACTGTTTTTT.

V and J are TRBV27 and TRBJ1-4, with a weak D call TRBD1 (5 bases). V was clipped by 6 bases and J by 5 bases, with 25 bases between them. This CDR3 has 18 amino acids. In germline, CDR1 is MNHEY, CDR2 SMNVEV (reference sequence). The CDR3 spells CASSLVGKIGAPNEKLFF. CDR3 DNA: TGTGCCAGCAGCTTGGTGGGGAAAATAGGGGCTCCCAATGAAAAACTGTTTTTT. Full variable domain (remainder filled in from reference TRBV27 and TRBJ1-4): EAQVTQNPRYLITVTGKKLTVTCSQNMNHEYMSWYRQDPGLGLRQIYYSMNVEVTDKGDVPEGYKVSRKEKRNFPLILESPSPNQTSLYFCASSLVGKIGAPNEKLFFGSGTQLSVL.

This sequence joins TRBV28 and TRBJ2-5, with TRBD2 identical over 9 bases. Trimming removed 6 bases from V and 2 bases from J; junction bases left unmatched: 4. The CDR3 contains 14 residues. Germline V gene sequence: CDR1 MDHEN, CDR2 SYDVKM. The CDR3 sequence: CASRGAGGQETQYF. CDR3 coding DNA: TGTGCCAGCAGGGGGGCGGGAGGGCAAGAGACCCAGTACTTC. The full variable domain, its missing parts supplied by reference TRBV28 and TRBJ2-5, is DVKVTQSSRYLVKRTGEKVFLECVQDMDHENMFWYRQDPGLGLRLIYFSYDVKMKEKGDIPEGYSVSREKKERFSLILESASTNQTSMYLCASRGAGGQETQYFGPGTRLLVL.

The chain is built from TRBV5-6 and TRBJ1-2; unclear D gene. The CDR3 sequence is 15 residues long. Trimming took 0 bases from V and 1 from J, leaving 10 bases between them. The germline V gene has CDR1 SGHDT and CDR2 YYEEEE. CDR3 residues: CASSLAAGLNYGYTF. The CDR3 DNA is TGTGCCAGCAGCTTGGCCGCGGGTCTTAACTATGGCTACACCTTC.

The J gene is TRBJ1-1, the V gene TRBV5-4, with 8 bases aligning to TRBD1. Trimming at V came to 4 bases and at J to 3 bases, leaving 2 bases not matched to a gene. Germline V gives CDR1 SGHNT, CDR2 YYREEE (reference sequence). The length of the CDR3 is 13 residues. The CDR3 bases are TGTGCCAGCAGCAAGGACAGGGACACTGAAGCTTTCTTT. Protein sequence: CASSKDRDTEAFF.

In its sample, this clone was seen once. This chain links TRBV11-2 with TRBJ2-7; 11 nucleotides agree with TRBD2. Germline-derived CDR1 and CDR2 are SGHAT and FQNNGV. CDR3 length: 19 amino acids. With V trimmed by 4 bases and J by 0 bases, 14 bases remained unmatched. The DNA for the CDR3 is TGTGCCAGCAGCTCCCAACTAGCGGGAGACTTCATAAGCTCCTACGAGCAGTACTTC. Encoded protein: CASSSQLAGDFISSYEQYF.

This clone was picked up one time. In nucleotides, the CDR3 is TGTGCCAGCAGCGCGGGACAGGGAAACACCATATATTTT. It specifies CASSAGQGNTIYF. The chain links TRBV9 to TRBJ1-3; 7 positions agree with TRBD1. The CDR3 totals 13 residues. Germline loops: CDR1 SGDLS, CDR2 YYNGEE. Trimming at V came to 3 bases and at J to 4 bases, leaving 1 base not matched to a gene.

This chain links TRBV11-2 with TRBJ2-7; possible D gene TRBD2, 7 bases. The V gene's germline CDR1 is SGHAT and CDR2 FQNNGV. With 4 bases removed from V and 6 bases from J, the gap between germline ends came to 10 bases. The CDR3 is 12 amino acids. CDR3 sequence (DNA): TGTGCCAGCAGCTCGGGGGGCGTCGAGCAGTACTTC. Translating gives CASSSGGVEQYF.

The chain combines TRBV27 with TRBJ1-1; the D gene is possibly TRBD1 (6 bases). The CDR3 loop spans 13 amino acids. CDR1 MNHEY and CDR2 SMNVEV come from the germline V gene (reference sequence). Trimming left V 9 bases short and J 7 bases short, with 18 bases between. CDR3 in amino acids: CASRGGRQFEAFF. The CDR3 nucleotides are TGTGCCAGTCGGGGGGGGCGGCAGTTTGAAGCTTTCTTT.

V and J are TRBV29-1 and TRBJ1-1; a possible D gene is TRBD1 (6 bases). V was trimmed by 6 bases and J by 3 bases, leaving 14 bases between them. Per the germline V gene, CDR1 is SQVTM and CDR2 is ANQGSEA. The CDR3 sequence is 13 residues long. The CDR3, as DNA: TGCAGCGTACGGACAGCTCCCTACACTGAAGCTTTCTTT. This codes for CSVRTAPYTEAFF. Full variable domain (outside the CDR3, taken from reference TRBV29-1 and TRBJ1-1): SAVISQKPSRDICQRGTSLTIQCQVDSQVTMMFWYRQQPGQSLTLIATANQGSEATYESGFVIDKFPISRPNLTFSTLTVSNMSPEDSSIYLCSVRTAPYTEAFFGQGTRLTVV.

This clone has a single count. CDR3 DNA: TGTGCCAGCAGCGGGGGGCTAGCGGAAAACATTCAGTACTTC. Residues: CASSGGLAENIQYF. The gene calls are TRBV5-6 and TRBJ2-4; possible D gene TRBD2, 7 bases. This CDR3 has 14 amino acids. V was shortened by 4 bases and J by 5 bases, with 13 bases between the two germline ends. Germline CDR1 is SGHDT and CDR2 is YYEEEE. Full variable domain (missing parts from reference TRBV5-6 and TRBJ2-4): DAGVTQSPTHLIKTRGQQVTLRCSPKSGHDTVSWYQQALGQGPQFIFQYYEEEERQRGNFPDRFSGHQFPNYSSELNVNALLLGDSALYLCASSGGLAENIQYFGAGTRLSVL.

The rearrangement joins TRBV28 to TRBJ2-7; tentative D call: TRBD1 (5 bases). The CDR3 extends over 13 amino acids. The V end lost 6 bases, the J end lost 3 bases, and 12 bases lay between the germline ends. CDR1 and CDR2 (germline): MDHEN, SYDVKM. The CDR3, as DNA: TGTGCCAGCAGAGTTACAGGAATCTACGAGCAGTACTTC. The encoded protein is CASRVTGIYEQYF.

The rearrangement uses TRBV5-6 and TRBJ2-7; TRBD1 aligns across 8 bases. V lost 4 bases to trimming and J lost 7 bases; unmatched junction nucleotides: 10. The germline V gene encodes CDR1 SGHDT and CDR2 YYEEEE. The CDR3 sequence is 14 residues long. In DNA, the CDR3 is TGTGCCAGCAGCACCCGGACAGGGATTAATGAGCAGTACTTC. Its protein product is CASSTRTGINEQYF.

This clone was recorded many times. The gene calls are TRBV7-8 and TRBJ1-4; D might be TRBD1 (6 bases). V was trimmed by 5 bases and J by 14 bases, leaving 18 bases between them. Germline assignment: CDR1 SGHVS and CDR2 FQNEAQ. The CDR3 runs to 13 residues. This chain's CDR3 is CASSTRQDSFLFF. CDR3 in DNA: TGTGCCAGCAGCACCAGACAGGATTCTTTCCTGTTTTTT.

The chain combines TRBV6-1 with TRBJ2-3; D might be TRBD2 (6 bases). The CDR3 consists of 15 residues. The germline gives CDR1 MNHNS, CDR2 SASEGT. V lost 4 bases, J lost 0 bases, and 11 bases lay in between. DNA for the CDR3: TGTGCCAGCAGTGCACTAGCCCACAGCACAGATACGCAGTATTTT. Protein product: CASSALAHSTDTQYF.

This chain joins TRBV7-2 and TRBJ2-5; 8 bases are a match to TRBD1. Germline V lookup: CDR1 SGHTA, CDR2 FQGNSA. V shed 1 base and J 4 bases; nucleotides not matched to a gene: 5. The CDR3 is 15 residues long. CDR3 in DNA: TGTGCCAGCAGCTTAGTAGCCAGGGGGCGAGAGACCCAGTACTTC. It translates to CASSLVARGRETQYF.